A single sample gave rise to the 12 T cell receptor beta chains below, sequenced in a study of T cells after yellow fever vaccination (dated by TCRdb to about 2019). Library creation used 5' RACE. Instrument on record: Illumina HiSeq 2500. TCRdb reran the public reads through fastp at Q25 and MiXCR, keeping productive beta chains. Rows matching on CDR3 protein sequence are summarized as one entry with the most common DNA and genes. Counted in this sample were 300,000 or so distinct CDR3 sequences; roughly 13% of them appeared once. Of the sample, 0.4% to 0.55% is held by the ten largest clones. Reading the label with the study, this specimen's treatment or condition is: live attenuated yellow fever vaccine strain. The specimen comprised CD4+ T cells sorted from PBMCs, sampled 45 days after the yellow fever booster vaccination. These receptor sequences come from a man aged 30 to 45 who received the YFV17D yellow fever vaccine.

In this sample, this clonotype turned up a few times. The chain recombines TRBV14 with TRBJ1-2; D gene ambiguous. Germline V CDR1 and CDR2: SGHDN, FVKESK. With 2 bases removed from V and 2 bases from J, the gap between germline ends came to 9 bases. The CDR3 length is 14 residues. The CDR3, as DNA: TGTGCCAGCAGCCAACTTGGCCTAAACTATGGCTACACCTTC. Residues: CASSQLGLNYGYTF. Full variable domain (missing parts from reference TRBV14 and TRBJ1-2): EAGVTQFPSHSVIEKGQTVTLRCDPISGHDNLYWYRRVMGKEIKFLLHFVKESKQDESGMPNNRFLAERTGGTYSTLKVQPAELEDSGVYFCASSQLGLNYGYTFGSGTRLTVV.

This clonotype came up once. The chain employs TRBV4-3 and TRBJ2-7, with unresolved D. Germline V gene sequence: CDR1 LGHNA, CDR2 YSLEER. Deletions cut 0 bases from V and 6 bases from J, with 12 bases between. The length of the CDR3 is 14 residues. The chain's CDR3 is CASSQERHQVEQYF. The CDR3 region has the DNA TGCGCCAGCAGCCAAGAACGCCACCAAGTCGAGCAGTACTTC.

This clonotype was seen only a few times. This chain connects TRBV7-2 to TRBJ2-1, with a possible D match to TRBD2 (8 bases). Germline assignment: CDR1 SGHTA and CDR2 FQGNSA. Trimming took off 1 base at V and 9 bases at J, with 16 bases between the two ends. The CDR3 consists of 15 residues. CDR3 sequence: CASSLGGRTGGEQFF. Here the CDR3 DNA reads TGTGCCAGCAGCTTAGGCGGGAGGACAGGTGGTGAGCAGTTCTTC. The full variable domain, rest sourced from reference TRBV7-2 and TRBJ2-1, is GAGVSQSPSNKVTEKGKDVELRCDPISGHTALYWYRQSLGQGLEFLIYFQGNSAPDKSGLPSDRFSAERTGGSVSTLTIQRTQQEDSAVYLCASSLGGRTGGEQFFGPGTRLTVL.

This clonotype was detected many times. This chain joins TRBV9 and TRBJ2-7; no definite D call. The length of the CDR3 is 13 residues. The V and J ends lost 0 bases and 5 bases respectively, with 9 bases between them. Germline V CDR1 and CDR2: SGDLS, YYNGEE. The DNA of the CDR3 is TGTGCCAGCAGCGTAGCTACCTGGGACGAGCAGTACTTC. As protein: CASSVATWDEQYF.

The CDR3 region has the DNA TGCAGTGCTAGAGAGGACCGACGCTCCCTTTTAGAGCAGTACTTC. Translated, it gives CSAREDRRSLLEQYF. This chain connects TRBV20-1 to TRBJ2-7; unclear D gene. CDR3 length: 15 residues. Trimming stripped 0 bases from V and 7 bases from J, with 19 bases between. The germline V gene encodes CDR1 DFQATT and CDR2 SNEGSKA (reference sequence).

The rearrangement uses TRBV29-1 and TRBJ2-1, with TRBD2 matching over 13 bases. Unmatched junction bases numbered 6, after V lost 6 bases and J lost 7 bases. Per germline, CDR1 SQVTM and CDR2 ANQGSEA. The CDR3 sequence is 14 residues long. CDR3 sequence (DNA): TGCAGCGTGGGGACTAGCGGGAAAGGGAATGAGCAGTTCTTC. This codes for CSVGTSGKGNEQFF.

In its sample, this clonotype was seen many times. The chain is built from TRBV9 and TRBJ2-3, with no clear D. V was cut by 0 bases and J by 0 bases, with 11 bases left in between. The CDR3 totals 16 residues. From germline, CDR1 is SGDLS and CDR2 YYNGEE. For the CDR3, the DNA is TGTGCCAGCAGCGTAGACTTTACAGTGAGCACAGATACGCAGTATTTT. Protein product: CASSVDFTVSTDTQYF.

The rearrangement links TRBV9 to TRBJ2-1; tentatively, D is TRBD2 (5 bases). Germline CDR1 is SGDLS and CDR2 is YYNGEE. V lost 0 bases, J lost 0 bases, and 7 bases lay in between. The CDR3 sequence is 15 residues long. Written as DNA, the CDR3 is TGTGCCAGCAGCGTAGGCGCGGGCTCCTACAATGAGCAGTTCTTC. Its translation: CASSVGAGSYNEQFF.

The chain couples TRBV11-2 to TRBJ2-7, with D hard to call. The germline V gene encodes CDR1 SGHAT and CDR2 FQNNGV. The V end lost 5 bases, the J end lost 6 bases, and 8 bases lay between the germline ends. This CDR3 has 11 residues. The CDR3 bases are TGTGCCAGCAGCGAGCTCGTCGAGCAGTACTTC. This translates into CASSELVEQYF. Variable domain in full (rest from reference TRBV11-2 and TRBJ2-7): EAGVAQSPRYKIIEKRQSVAFWCNPISGHATLYWYQQILGQGPKLLIQFQNNGVVDDSQLPKDRFSAERLKGVDSTLKIQPAKLEDSAVYLCASSELVEQYFGPGTRLTVT.

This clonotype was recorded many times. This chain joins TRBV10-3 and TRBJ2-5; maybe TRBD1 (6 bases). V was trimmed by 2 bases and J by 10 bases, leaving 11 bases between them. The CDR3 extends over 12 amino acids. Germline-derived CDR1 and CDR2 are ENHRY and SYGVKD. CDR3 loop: CAISEGTRGQYF. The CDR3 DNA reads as TGTGCCATCAGTGAGGGGACCAGGGGCCAGTACTTC.

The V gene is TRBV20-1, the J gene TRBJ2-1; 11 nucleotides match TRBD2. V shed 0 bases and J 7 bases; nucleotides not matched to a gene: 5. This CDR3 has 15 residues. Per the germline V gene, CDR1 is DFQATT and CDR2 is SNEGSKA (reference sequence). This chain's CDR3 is CSARDASSGRNEQFF. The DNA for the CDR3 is TGCAGTGCTAGAGATGCATCTAGCGGGAGGAATGAGCAGTTCTTC.

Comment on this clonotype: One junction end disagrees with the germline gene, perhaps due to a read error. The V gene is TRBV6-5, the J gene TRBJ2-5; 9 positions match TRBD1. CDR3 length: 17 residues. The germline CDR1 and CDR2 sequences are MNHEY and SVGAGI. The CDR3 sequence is CARSYLPDRGRDETQYF. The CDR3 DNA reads TGTGCCAGAAGTTATCTCCCGGACAGGGGACGGGACGAGACCCAGTACTTC.